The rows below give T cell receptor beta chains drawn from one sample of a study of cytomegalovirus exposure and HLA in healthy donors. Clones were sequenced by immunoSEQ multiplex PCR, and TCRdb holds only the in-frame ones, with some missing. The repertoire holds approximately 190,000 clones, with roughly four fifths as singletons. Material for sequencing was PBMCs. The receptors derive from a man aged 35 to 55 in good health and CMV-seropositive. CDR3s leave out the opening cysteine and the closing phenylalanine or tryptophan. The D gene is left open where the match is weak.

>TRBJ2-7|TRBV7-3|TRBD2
ASSAGLAGVGEQY
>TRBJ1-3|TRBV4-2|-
ASSPGQSGNTIY
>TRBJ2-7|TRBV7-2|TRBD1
ASSNRDRGLMY
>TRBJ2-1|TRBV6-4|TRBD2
ASSEQRGSSYNEQF
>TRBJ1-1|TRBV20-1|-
SATRQVEAF
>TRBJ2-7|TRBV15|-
ATRAGGTYEQY
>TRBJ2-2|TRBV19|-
ASSTPMEGSPRVNTGELF
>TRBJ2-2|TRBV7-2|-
ASSSGAGELF
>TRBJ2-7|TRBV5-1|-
ASSLYPGEGPYEQY
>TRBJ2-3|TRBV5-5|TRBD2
ASSLTSGGADTQY
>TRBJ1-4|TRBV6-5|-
ASTPGPNEKLF
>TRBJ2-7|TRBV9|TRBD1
ARIHRGYTYEQY
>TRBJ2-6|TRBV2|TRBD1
ASRGDRGPGANVLT
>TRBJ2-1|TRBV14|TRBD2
ASSQATGGGDEQF
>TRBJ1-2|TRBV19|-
ASSTDMDYGYT
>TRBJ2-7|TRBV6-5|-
ASSYDSSGHEQY
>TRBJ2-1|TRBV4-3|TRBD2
ASSQTGIAGDNEQF
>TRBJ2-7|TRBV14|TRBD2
ASSTLAGGKYYEQY
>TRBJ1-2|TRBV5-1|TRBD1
ASSYGTGPAGYT
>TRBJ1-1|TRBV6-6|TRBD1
ASSPPPPGQAAF
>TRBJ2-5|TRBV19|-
ASSMEVAIGVEQY
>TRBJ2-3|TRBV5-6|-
ASSLNLGPDTQY
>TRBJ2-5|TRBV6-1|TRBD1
ASSKTGWETQY
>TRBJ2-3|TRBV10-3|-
AISESRGTDTQY
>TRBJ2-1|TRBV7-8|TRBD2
ASSLALAGAYNEQF